This is a list of T cell receptor beta chains from one sample in a study of Graves' ophthalmopathy and Graves' hyperthyroidism. Using its own MiXCR run on the multiplex PCR reads, TCRdb lists one record per CDR3 protein. The sample shows around 1,200,000 distinct CDR3 sequences, about two fifths of them seen only once. The sequenced sample consisted of peripheral blood or thyroid tissue (not recorded which). The receptors originated from an adult man with Graves' hyperthyroidism. Both conserved end residues are part of each CDR3. The D gene is left open where the match is weak. Clone size is stated in some rows and not others, as once, few, many or a class when expanded.

V gene: TRBV19; J gene: TRBJ1-5; clone size: few; D gene: TRBD1; CDR3 DNA: TGTGCCAGTAGTCATCCAGGGGGCGATCAGCCCCAGCATTTT; CDR3 protein: CASSHPGGDQPQHF
V gene: TRBV12-3/TRBV12-4; J gene: TRBJ2-7; clone size: few; D gene: NA; CDR3 DNA: TGTGCCAGCAGTATCGGACTAAAGTACGAGCAGTACTTC; CDR3 protein: CASSIGLKYEQYF
V gene: TRBV10-2; J gene: TRBJ1-2; clone size: many; D gene: TRBD1; CDR3 DNA: TGCGCCAGCTGGGACAGCGGGTACTATGGCTACACCTTC; CDR3 protein: CASWDSGYYGYTF
V gene: TRBV3-1; J gene: TRBJ1-5; clone size: few; D gene: NA; CDR3 DNA: TGTGCCAGCAGCCCAAGACGGAACAATCAGCCCCAGCATTTT; CDR3 protein: CASSPRRNNQPQHF
V gene: TRBV5-1; J gene: TRBJ2-2; clone size: NA; D gene: NA; CDR3 DNA: TGCGCCAGCAGCTTGATTAACGCGAACACCGGGGAGCTGTTTTTT; CDR3 protein: CASSLINANTGELFF
V gene: TRBV7-9; J gene: TRBJ2-7; clone size: NA; D gene: TRBD2; CDR3 DNA: TGTGCCAGCAGCGGGGCTAGCGGGAGTTTTCAGTACGAGCAGTACTTC; CDR3 protein: CASSGASGSFQYEQYF
V gene: TRBV20-1; J gene: TRBJ2-2; clone size: NA; D gene: TRBD2; CDR3 DNA: TGCAGTGCTAGAGACCCGGGACTAGCTGACACCGGGGAGCTGTTTTTT; CDR3 protein: CSARDPGLADTGELFF
V gene: TRBV4-3; J gene: TRBJ1-2; clone size: NA; D gene: TRBD1; CDR3 DNA: TGCGCCAGCAGCCTGGGGGGACAGGGGGCATCTGATGGCTACACCTTC; CDR3 protein: CASSLGGQGASDGYTF
V gene: TRBV2; J gene: TRBJ2-5; clone size: once; D gene: TRBD2; CDR3 DNA: TGTGCCAGCGCCGGGACTACCAAAGGCGAGACCCAGTACTTC; CDR3 protein: CASAGTTKGETQYF
V gene: TRBV7-2; J gene: TRBJ2-5; clone size: few; D gene: NA; CDR3 DNA: TGTGCCAGCAGCCCCTTTGGGCCAGGGAGTGAGACCCAGTACTTC; CDR3 protein: CASSPFGPGSETQYF
V gene: TRBV6-5; J gene: TRBJ2-3; clone size: NA; D gene: NA; CDR3 DNA: TGTGCCAGCAGTTTAGGGTACAACACAGATACGCAGTATTTT; CDR3 protein: CASSLGYNTDTQYF
V gene: TRBV25-1; J gene: TRBJ2-2; clone size: NA; D gene: NA; CDR3 DNA: TGTGCCAGCAGCTTTCGAGTGGAACCCGGGGAGCTGTTTTTT; CDR3 protein: CASSFRVEPGELFF
V gene: TRBV7-9; J gene: TRBJ2-2; clone size: many; D gene: NA; CDR3 DNA: TGTGCCAGCAGCCAACAAGGGGGGACCGGGGAGCTGTTTTTT; CDR3 protein: CASSQQGGTGELFF
V gene: TRBV5-6; J gene: TRBJ1-1; clone size: once; D gene: NA; CDR3 DNA: TGTGCCAGCAGCTTGGTGGGTCTCTACACTGAAGCTTTCTTT; CDR3 protein: CASSLVGLYTEAFF
V gene: TRBV19; J gene: TRBJ2-1; clone size: NA; D gene: TRBD1; CDR3 DNA: TGTGCCAGTAGTGCGGGACAGGGTGAGCAGTTCTTC; CDR3 protein: CASSAGQGEQFF
V gene: TRBV5-1; J gene: TRBJ2-5; clone size: many; D gene: NA; CDR3 DNA: TGCGCCAGCGCCACTAGCCACCAAGAGACCCAGTACTTC; CDR3 protein: CASATSHQETQYF
V gene: TRBV6-5; J gene: TRBJ1-1; clone size: NA; D gene: NA; CDR3 DNA: TGTGCCAGCAGTCGGCAGGGGCGCACAACTGAAGCTTTCTTT; CDR3 protein: CASSRQGRTTEAFF
V gene: TRBV12-3/TRBV12-4; J gene: TRBJ1-1; clone size: NA; D gene: NA; CDR3 DNA: TGTGCCAGCAGTTTCCACGGGTCATCTGAAGCTTTCTTT; CDR3 protein: CASSFHGSSEAFF
V gene: TRBV15; J gene: TRBJ1-6; clone size: NA; D gene: TRBD1; CDR3 DNA: TGTGCCACCGGACAGGGGGGCAATTCACCCCTCCACTTT; CDR3 protein: CATGQGGNSPLHF
V gene: TRBV20-1; J gene: TRBJ1-5; clone size: many; D gene: TRBD1; CDR3 DNA: TGCAGTGCCACCGGGACAGTAAATCAGCCCCAGCATTTT; CDR3 protein: CSATGTVNQPQHF
V gene: TRBV11-2; J gene: TRBJ1-5; clone size: NA; D gene: NA; CDR3 DNA: TGTGCCAGCAGCATCCTGACAGGCGGTCAGCCCCAGCATTTT; CDR3 protein: CASSILTGGQPQHF
V gene: TRBV20-1; J gene: TRBJ2-5; clone size: many; D gene: TRBD2; CDR3 DNA: TGCAGCGTAGCGGGGGGGCCCGGGGAGACCCAGTACTTC; CDR3 protein: CSVAGGPGETQYF
V gene: TRBV2; J gene: TRBJ1-1; clone size: many; D gene: NA; CDR3 DNA: TGTGCCAGCAGGGCAGGGGCCGAGAACACTGAAGCTTTCTTT; CDR3 protein: CASRAGAENTEAFF
V gene: TRBV10-3; J gene: TRBJ1-1; clone size: NA; D gene: NA; CDR3 DNA: TGTGCCAGCAGTTACGGGGGTGGATCTTTCTTT; CDR3 protein: CASSYGGGSFF
V gene: TRBV9; J gene: TRBJ1-5; clone size: few; D gene: TRBD1; CDR3 DNA: TGTGCCAGCAGTGAGGGGGGGGACAGGGCCGGTCAGCCCCAGCATTTT; CDR3 protein: CASSEGGDRAGQPQHF
V gene: TRBV7-9; J gene: TRBJ1-6; clone size: NA; D gene: NA; CDR3 DNA: TGTGCCAGCAGCACTAATAAAGGCTCCTACAATTCACCCCTCCACTTT; CDR3 protein: CASSTNKGSYNSPLHF
V gene: TRBV19; J gene: TRBJ1-3; clone size: NA; D gene: NA; CDR3 DNA: TGTGCCAGTAGTATAGATCCGGACCGTGGAAACGCCATATATTTT; CDR3 protein: CASSIDPDRGNAIYF
V gene: TRBV5-1; J gene: TRBJ2-7; clone size: NA; D gene: NA; CDR3 DNA: TGCGCCAGCTCAGGTGACACCCACTCCTACGAGCAGTACTTC; CDR3 protein: CASSGDTHSYEQYF
V gene: TRBV6-4; J gene: TRBJ1-3; clone size: few; D gene: NA; CDR3 DNA: TGTGCCAGCAGGTGTCAGGGACGAAACACCATATATTTT; CDR3 protein: CASRCQGRNTIYF
V gene: TRBV30; J gene: TRBJ2-7; clone size: NA; D gene: NA; CDR3 DNA: TGTGCCTGGAGTGAAGTATTGGCAGCACAGACCTACGAGCAGTACTTC; CDR3 protein: CAWSEVLAAQTYEQYF
V gene: TRBV27; J gene: TRBJ1-5; clone size: once; D gene: NA; CDR3 DNA: TGTGCCAGCAGCCCTACAGTCGTTAGCAATCAGCCCCAGCATTTT; CDR3 protein: CASSPTVVSNQPQHF
V gene: TRBV6-5; J gene: TRBJ1-4; clone size: once; D gene: NA; CDR3 DNA: TGTGCCAGCTTACATCAGAACACCGGGGGTTACGAAAAACTGTTTTTT; CDR3 protein: CASLHQNTGGYEKLFF
V gene: TRBV29-1; J gene: TRBJ1-2; clone size: many; D gene: TRBD1; CDR3 DNA: TGCAGCGTTGCGATACAGGGGGTCGGTGGCTACACCTTC; CDR3 protein: CSVAIQGVGGYTF
V gene: TRBV12-3/TRBV12-4; J gene: TRBJ1-2; clone size: many; D gene: TRBD1; CDR3 DNA: TGTGCCAGCACCCCGGACAGGGGTCATGGCTACACCTTC; CDR3 protein: CASTPDRGHGYTF
V gene: TRBV29-1; J gene: TRBJ2-3; clone size: NA; D gene: NA; CDR3 DNA: TGCAGCGTTACTTACTCCGGGACTAGCACAGATACGCAGTATTTT; CDR3 protein: CSVTYSGTSTDTQYF
V gene: TRBV19; J gene: TRBJ1-5; clone size: many; D gene: NA; CDR3 DNA: TGTGCCAGCAGACGGGACATGGGGAATCAGCCCCAGCATTTT; CDR3 protein: CASRRDMGNQPQHF
V gene: TRBV6-5; J gene: TRBJ1-1; clone size: few; D gene: NA; CDR3 DNA: TGTGCCAGCACCATGGGGGGCTACCTGAACACTGAAGCTTTCTTT; CDR3 protein: CASTMGGYLNTEAFF
V gene: TRBV7-2; J gene: TRBJ2-7; clone size: many; D gene: NA; CDR3 DNA: TGTGCCAGCAGCGGTTGGACCGAGAGCTCCTACGAGCAGTACTTC; CDR3 protein: CASSGWTESSYEQYF
V gene: TRBV20-1; J gene: TRBJ1-2; clone size: NA; D gene: NA; CDR3 DNA: TGCAGTGCTAGAGAGGTCTATGGCTACACCTTC; CDR3 protein: CSAREVYGYTF
V gene: TRBV5-1; J gene: TRBJ1-1; clone size: many; D gene: NA; CDR3 DNA: TGCGCCAGCAGCTTGGGTGTCCCTACGGCCACTGAAGCTTTCTTT; CDR3 protein: CASSLGVPTATEAFF
V gene: TRBV19; J gene: TRBJ1-1; clone size: many; D gene: NA; CDR3 DNA: TGTGCCACCGGTCGGGGAGCTTTTGAAGCTTTCTTT; CDR3 protein: CATGRGAFEAFF
V gene: TRBV7-2; J gene: TRBJ1-5; clone size: many; D gene: TRBD1; CDR3 DNA: TGTGCCAGCAGCTTAAGGACAGGGTTGGGCAATCAGCCCCAGCATTTT; CDR3 protein: CASSLRTGLGNQPQHF
V gene: TRBV10-3; J gene: TRBJ1-2; clone size: many; D gene: NA; CDR3 DNA: TGTGCCATCAGTGAGGCGGGTAGTTCCGAGGCCTATGGCTACACCTTC; CDR3 protein: CAISEAGSSEAYGYTF
V gene: TRBV7-2; J gene: TRBJ1-2; clone size: many; D gene: NA; CDR3 DNA: TGTGCCAGCAGCCCAAAGCGTGGGGGTGGTGGCTACACCTTC; CDR3 protein: CASSPKRGGGGYTF
V gene: TRBV29-1; J gene: TRBJ2-7; clone size: many; D gene: NA; CDR3 DNA: TGCAGCGTTAGATTCGGCACCTTCTACGAGCAGTACTTC; CDR3 protein: CSVRFGTFYEQYF
V gene: TRBV11-1; J gene: TRBJ2-2; clone size: NA; D gene: NA; CDR3 DNA: TGTGCCAGCAGCTTACGCCCCCTGGCTAGCTTGGACACCGGGGAGCTGTTTTTT; CDR3 protein: CASSLRPLASLDTGELFF